This T cell receptor beta chain was identified in a study of blood T cell repertoires in COVID-19. The method was immunoSEQ multiplex PCR; TCRdb's version includes in-frame clones alone and lacks a portion of them. The repertoire holds about 190,000 clones, with 80% to 90% as singletons. CDR1 is MNHEY, CDR2 SVGEGT, per germline. With V trimmed by 4 bases and J by 4 bases, 2 bases remained unmatched. The CDR3 is made up of 13 amino acids. Sequencing input: peripheral blood. The chain has TRBV6-2 or TRBV6-3 and TRBJ2-7; 9 positions agree with TRBD2. This sequence originates from a man between 70 and 80 years old with active or convalescent COVID-19. The CDR3: CASSSTSGYEQYF. As DNA, the CDR3 is TGTGCCAGCAGTTCGACTAGCGGTTACGAGCAGTACTTC.